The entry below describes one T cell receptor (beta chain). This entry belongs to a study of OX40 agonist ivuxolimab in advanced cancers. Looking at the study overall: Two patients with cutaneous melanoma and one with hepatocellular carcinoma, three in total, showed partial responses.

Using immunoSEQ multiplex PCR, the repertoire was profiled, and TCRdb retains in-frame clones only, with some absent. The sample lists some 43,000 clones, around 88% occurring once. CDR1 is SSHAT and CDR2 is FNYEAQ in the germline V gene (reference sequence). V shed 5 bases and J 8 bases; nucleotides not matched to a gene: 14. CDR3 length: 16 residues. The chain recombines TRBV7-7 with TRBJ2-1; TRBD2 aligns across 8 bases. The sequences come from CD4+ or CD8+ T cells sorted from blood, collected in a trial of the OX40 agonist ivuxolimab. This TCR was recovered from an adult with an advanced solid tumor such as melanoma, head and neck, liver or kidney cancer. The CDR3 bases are TGTGCCAGCAGCCCTCAGCCGGGACTAGGTCTCCATGAGCAGTTCTTC. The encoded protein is CASSPQPGLGLHEQFF.